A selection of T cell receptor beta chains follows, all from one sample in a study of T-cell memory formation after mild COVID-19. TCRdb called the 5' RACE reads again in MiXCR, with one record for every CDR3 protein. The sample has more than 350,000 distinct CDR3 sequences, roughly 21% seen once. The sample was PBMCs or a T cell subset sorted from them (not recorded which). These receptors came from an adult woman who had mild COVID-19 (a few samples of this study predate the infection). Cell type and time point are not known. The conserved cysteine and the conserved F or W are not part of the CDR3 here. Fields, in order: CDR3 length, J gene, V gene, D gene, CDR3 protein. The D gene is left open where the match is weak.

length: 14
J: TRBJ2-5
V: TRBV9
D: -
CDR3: ASSVSPRRGQETQY

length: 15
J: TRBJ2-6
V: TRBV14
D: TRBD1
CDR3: ASSQDRVFSGANVLT

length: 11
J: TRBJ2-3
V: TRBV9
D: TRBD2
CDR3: ASRGGVGDTQY

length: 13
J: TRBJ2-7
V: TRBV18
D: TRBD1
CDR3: ASSHSRDSSYEQY

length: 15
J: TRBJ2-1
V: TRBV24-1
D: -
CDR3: ATSDFTTSATYNEQF

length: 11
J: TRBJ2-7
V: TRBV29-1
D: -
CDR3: SVLPGQGHEQY

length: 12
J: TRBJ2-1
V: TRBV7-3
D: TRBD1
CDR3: ASSLTGGWNEQF

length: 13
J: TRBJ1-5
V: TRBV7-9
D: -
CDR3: ASSRTGNSNQPQH

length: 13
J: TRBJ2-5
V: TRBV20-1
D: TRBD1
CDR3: SAAPGQGHQETQY

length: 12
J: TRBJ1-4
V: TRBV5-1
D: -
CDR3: ASSLGQKNEKLF

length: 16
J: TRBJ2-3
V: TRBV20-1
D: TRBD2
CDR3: SAIGTSGGEMVIDTQY

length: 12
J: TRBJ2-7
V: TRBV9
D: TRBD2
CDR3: ASSVGGGAYEQY

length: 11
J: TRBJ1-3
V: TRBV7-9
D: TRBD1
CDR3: ASRQQGGDTIY

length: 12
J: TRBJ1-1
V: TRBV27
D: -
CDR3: ASSRRAPGTEAF

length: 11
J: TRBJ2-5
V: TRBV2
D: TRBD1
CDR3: ASSVGTGKTQY

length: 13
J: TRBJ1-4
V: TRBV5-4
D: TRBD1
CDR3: ASSLGQGGNEKLF

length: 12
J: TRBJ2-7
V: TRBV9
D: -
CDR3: ASSVEMGSYEQY

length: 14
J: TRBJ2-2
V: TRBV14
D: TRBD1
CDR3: ASSLIGTANTGELF

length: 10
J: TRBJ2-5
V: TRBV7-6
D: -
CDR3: ASSFSWETQY

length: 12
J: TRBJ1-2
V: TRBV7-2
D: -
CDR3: ASSSPTGRGGYT

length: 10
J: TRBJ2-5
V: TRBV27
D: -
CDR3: ASGPVRETQY

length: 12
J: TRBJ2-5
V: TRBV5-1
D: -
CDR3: ASRPAGPQETQY